These T cell receptor beta chains were read from a single sample in a study of blood T cell repertoires in COVID-19. Sequencing used immunoSEQ multiplex PCR; TCRdb keeps in-frame clones, though not all of them. This table holds roughly 200,000 clones, over 70% found once. Sequenced material: peripheral blood. All receptors derive from a woman older than 75 with acute or convalescent COVID-19. Each CDR3 is given with its conserved first and last residue. D genes are given only for firm matches. Expanded clones are given a class, and other clones once, few, many or no size at all.

>TRBV5-5|TRBJ1-1|NA|NA
TGTGCCAGCAGCTTAACAGGGAACACTGAAGCTTTCTTT
CASSLTGNTEAFF
>TRBV5-1|TRBJ2-7|TRBD2|NA
TGCGCCAGCAGCCGGACTAGCGGTGACCTACTAGAGCAGTACTTC
CASSRTSGDLLEQYF
>TRBV11-2|TRBJ2-2|NA|NA
TGTGCCAGCAGCTTTCCTCAGGGTAAAGGGAACACCGGGGAGCTGTTTTTT
CASSFPQGKGNTGELFF
>TRBV4-2|TRBJ2-3|NA|once
TGTGCCAGCAGCCAAGTTCTTTCGGGGACAACCACAGATACGCAGTATTTT
CASSQVLSGTTTDTQYF
>TRBV5-1|TRBJ2-2|TRBD2|NA
TGCGCCAGCAGCCAATCGGGGGGGCTGAAAGCCGGGGAGCTGTTTTTT
CASSQSGGLKAGELFF
>TRBV12-3/TRBV12-4|TRBJ1-1|TRBD1|NA
TGTGCCAGCAGCTCCGACAGGGGCACTGAAGCTTTCTTT
CASSSDRGTEAFF
>TRBV5-1|TRBJ2-7|NA|NA
TGCGCCAGCAGCTTGGGTCAAGGACAGATGTACGAGCAGTACTTC
CASSLGQGQMYEQYF
>TRBV5-1|TRBJ2-5|NA|NA
TGCGCCAGCAGCTTGGACGGGAGAGGCGGAGAGACCCAGTACTTC
CASSLDGRGGETQYF
>TRBV11-3|TRBJ2-5|TRBD2|once
TGTGCCAGCAGCCCCGGGACTAGCGGAGTACTTCAAGAGACCCAGTACTTC
CASSPGTSGVLQETQYF
>TRBV6-5|TRBJ2-7|NA|NA
TGTGCCAGCAAGAAGGGACTCCAAAGCTCCTACGAGCAGTACTTC
CASKKGLQSSYEQYF
>TRBV7-9|TRBJ2-7|NA|few
TGTGCCAGCAGCTTTAAGGGGGAGCCCTACGAGCAGTACTTC
CASSFKGEPYEQYF
>TRBV7-7|TRBJ2-2|NA|NA
TGTGCCAGCAGCTTTACTGACACCGGGGAGCTGTTTTTT
CASSFTDTGELFF
>TRBV25-1|TRBJ1-5|TRBD1|NA
TGTGCCAGCAGGACTACAAGGCAGGGGGCCAATCAGCCCCAGCATTTT
CASRTTRQGANQPQHF
>TRBV20-1|TRBJ2-3|NA|NA
TGCAGTGCTAGTCAACTAGCTACCTACGCAGATACGCAGTATTTT
CSASQLATYADTQYF
>TRBV5-1|TRBJ2-1|NA|NA
TGCGCCAGCAGCCACCTAGGGGACTCCTACAATGAGCAGTTCTTC
CASSHLGDSYNEQFF
>TRBV6-2/TRBV6-3|TRBJ2-1|TRBD2|once
TGTGCCAGCAGTTCACTAGCGGGAGCTTACAATGAGCAGTTCTTC
CASSSLAGAYNEQFF
>TRBV29-1|TRBJ2-5|TRBD2|NA
TGCAGCGCTGACCGACAGCGGGGGGCCGGTACCCAGTACTTC
CSADRQRGAGTQYF
>TRBV7-2|TRBJ1-2|TRBD1|NA
TGTGCCAGCAGCTTTGGACAGGGACGGTATGGCTACACCTTC
CASSFGQGRYGYTF
>TRBV18|TRBJ1-1|TRBD1|NA
TGTGCCAGCTCACCAGGGACAGGGCGGACTTTCTTT
CASSPGTGRTFF
>TRBV6-6|TRBJ1-6|TRBD1|NA
TGTGCCAGCAGTTGGACAGGGTGGAATTCACCCCTCCACTTT
CASSWTGWNSPLHF
>TRBV27|TRBJ1-1|NA|once
TGTGCCAGCAGTTTAAACAGGGTTGACACTGAAGCTTTCTTT
CASSLNRVDTEAFF
>TRBV7-2|TRBJ2-7|TRBD2|NA
TGTGCCAGCAGCTTCCGGGGGGCCTACGAGCAGTACTTC
CASSFRGAYEQYF
>TRBV15|TRBJ1-1|TRBD1|NA
TGTGCCACCAGCAGAATGACAGGGGTTACGGGGGACACTGAAGCTTTCTTT
CATSRMTGVTGDTEAFF
>TRBV7-2|TRBJ2-7|NA|NA
TGTGCCAGCAGCTTAGATGGAGTTTTGGACGAGCAGTACTTC
CASSLDGVLDEQYF
>TRBV30|TRBJ2-7|NA|once
TGTGCCTGGAGTGTATTTGTAGCCGCCTCCGAGCAGTACTTC
CAWSVFVAASEQYF
>TRBV2|TRBJ2-2|NA|NA
TGTGCCAGCGGAATTCTAGGGGCGAACACCGGGGAGCTGTTTTTT
CASGILGANTGELFF
>TRBV6-1|TRBJ1-1|NA|NA
TGTGCCAGCAGTGAAGTCACGGTCACTGAAGCTTTCTTT
CASSEVTVTEAFF
>TRBV7-9|TRBJ1-6|NA|NA
TGTGCCAGCAGCCCCCGACAGCCCCGGCTCCACTTT
CASSPRQPRLHF
>TRBV19|TRBJ2-1|NA|few
TGTGCCAGTAGTAAGGCGGGGTTTTACAATGAGCAGTTCTTC
CASSKAGFYNEQFF
>TRBV6-5|TRBJ1-5|NA|few
TGTGCCAGCAGTTACGTGGAAGGGAGGGAGCCCCAGCATTTT
CASSYVEGREPQHF
>TRBV18|TRBJ1-6|NA|NA
TGTGCCAGCTCACCCGCGACCGGGAGTAATTCACCCCTCCACTTT
CASSPATGSNSPLHF